What follows are 2 T cell receptor beta chains derived from one specimen sequenced in a study of OX40 agonist ivuxolimab in advanced cancers. Library creation used the immunoSEQ multiplex PCR assay. TCRdb took this table from immuneACCESS and kept in-frame rearrangements with V and J called. Such tables lack part of the clones; where checked against another copy, unresolved V genes explain under half of the gap, and the rest is unexplained. The sample table contains over 50,000 clones; only one count was recorded for 92% of them. The top ten clonotypes cover approximately 23% of the sample. The sample was CD4+ or CD8+ T cells sorted from blood, taken in a trial of the OX40 agonist ivuxolimab. The receptors shown here come from an adult with an advanced solid tumor such as melanoma, head and neck, liver or kidney cancer.

This rearrangement joins TRBV28 to TRBJ2-7; D not certain. From germline, CDR1 is MDHEN and CDR2 SYDVKM. There are 17 residues in the CDR3. V lost 4 bases, J lost 4 bases, and 23 bases lay in between. The CDR3 bases are TGTGCCAGCAGTTCCTCCGTCCCGACTGGAACTATTTACGAGCAGTACGTC. Translated: CASSSSVPTGTIYEQYV.

The CDR3 region is CAWSPIVSYEQYV. Here the CDR3 DNA reads TGTGCCTGGAGTCCTATCGTGAGCTACGAGCAGTACGTC. The chain couples TRBV30 to TRBJ2-7; D not resolved. The V end was cut by 2 bases, the J end by 3 bases, with 11 bases between. This CDR3 has 13 amino acids. The germline V gene has CDR1 GTSNPN and CDR2 SVGIG (reference sequence).